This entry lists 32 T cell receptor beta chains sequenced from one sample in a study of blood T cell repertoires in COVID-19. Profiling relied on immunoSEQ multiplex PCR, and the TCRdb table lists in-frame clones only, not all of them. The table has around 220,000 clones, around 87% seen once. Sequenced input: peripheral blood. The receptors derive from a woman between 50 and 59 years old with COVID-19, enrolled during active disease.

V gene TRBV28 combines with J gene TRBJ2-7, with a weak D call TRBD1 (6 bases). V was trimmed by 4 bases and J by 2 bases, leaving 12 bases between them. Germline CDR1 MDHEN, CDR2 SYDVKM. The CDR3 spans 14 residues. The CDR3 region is CASSSPGVTYEQYF. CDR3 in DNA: TGTGCCAGCAGTTCCCCAGGGGTTACCTACGAGCAGTACTTC. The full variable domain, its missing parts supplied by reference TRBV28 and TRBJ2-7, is DVKVTQSSRYLVKRTGEKVFLECVQDMDHENMFWYRQDPGLGLRLIYFSYDVKMKEKGDIPEGYSVSREKKERFSLILESASTNQTSMYLCASSSPGVTYEQYFGPGTRLTVT.

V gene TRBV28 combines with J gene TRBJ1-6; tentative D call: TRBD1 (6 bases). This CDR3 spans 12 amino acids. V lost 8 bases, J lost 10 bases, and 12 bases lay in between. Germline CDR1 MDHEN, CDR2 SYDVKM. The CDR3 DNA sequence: TGTGCCAGCCACCAACAGGGATCACCCCTCCACTTT. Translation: CASHQQGSPLHF.

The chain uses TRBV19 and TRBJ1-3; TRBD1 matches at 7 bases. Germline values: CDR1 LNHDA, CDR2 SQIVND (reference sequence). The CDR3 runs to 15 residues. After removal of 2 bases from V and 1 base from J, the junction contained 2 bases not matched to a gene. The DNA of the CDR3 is TGTGCCAGTAGTATAATGACAGGGTCTGGAAACACCATATATTTT. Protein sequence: CASSIMTGSGNTIYF.

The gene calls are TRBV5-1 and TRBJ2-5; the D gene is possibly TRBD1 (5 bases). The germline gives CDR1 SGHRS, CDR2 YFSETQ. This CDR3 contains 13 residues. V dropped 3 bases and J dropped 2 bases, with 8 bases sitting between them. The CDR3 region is CASSSTEQETQYF. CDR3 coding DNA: TGCGCCAGCAGCTCGACAGAGCAAGAGACCCAGTACTTC.

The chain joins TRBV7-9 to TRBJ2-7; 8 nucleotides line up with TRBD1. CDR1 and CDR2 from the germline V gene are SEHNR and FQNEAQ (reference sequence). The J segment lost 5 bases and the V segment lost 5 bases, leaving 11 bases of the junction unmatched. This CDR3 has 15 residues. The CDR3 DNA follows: TGTGCCAGCAGCGCCACAGGGGGGTCAAGGGACGAGCAGTACTTC. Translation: CASSATGGSRDEQYF.

CDR3 in amino acids: CASSLEQGQFPEQFF. The CDR3 coding sequence is TGCGCCAGCAGCTTGGAGCAGGGCCAGTTTCCTGAGCAGTTCTTC. The V gene is TRBV5-1, the J gene TRBJ2-1, with D maybe TRBD1 (5 bases). The CDR3 extends over 15 amino acids. V was trimmed by 0 bases and J by 9 bases, leaving 16 bases between them. In germline, CDR1 is SGHRS, CDR2 YFSETQ.

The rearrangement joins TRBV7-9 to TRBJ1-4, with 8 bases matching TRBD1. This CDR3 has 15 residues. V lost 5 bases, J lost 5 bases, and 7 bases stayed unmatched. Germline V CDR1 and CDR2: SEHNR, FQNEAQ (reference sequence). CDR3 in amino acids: CASSRQGPMNEKLFF. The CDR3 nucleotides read TGTGCCAGCAGCAGACAGGGGCCCATGAATGAAAAACTGTTTTTT.

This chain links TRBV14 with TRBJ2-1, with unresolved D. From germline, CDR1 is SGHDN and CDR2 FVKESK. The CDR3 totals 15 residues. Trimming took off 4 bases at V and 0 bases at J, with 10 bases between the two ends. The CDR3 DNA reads TGTGCCAGCAGCCCAGGCCCTTACTCCTACAATGAGCAGTTCTTC. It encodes CASSPGPYSYNEQFF.

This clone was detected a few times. CDR3 amino acids: CATSSQGLRPTDTQYF. The CDR3 nucleotides are TGTGCCACCAGCAGTCAGGGCCTCCGCCCCACAGATACGCAGTATTTT. The V call is TRBV15, the J call TRBJ2-3, with D perhaps TRBD1 (5 bases). The CDR3 consists of 16 residues. The germline V gene has CDR1 LNHNV and CDR2 YYDKDF (reference sequence). Trimming took 3 bases from V and 2 from J, leaving 15 bases between them.

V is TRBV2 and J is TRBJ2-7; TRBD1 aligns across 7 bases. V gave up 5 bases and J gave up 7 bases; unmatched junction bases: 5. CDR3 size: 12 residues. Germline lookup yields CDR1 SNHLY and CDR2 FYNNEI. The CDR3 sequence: CASSYRGWEQYV. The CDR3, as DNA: TGTGCCAGCAGTTACAGGGGTTGGGAGCAGTACGTC.

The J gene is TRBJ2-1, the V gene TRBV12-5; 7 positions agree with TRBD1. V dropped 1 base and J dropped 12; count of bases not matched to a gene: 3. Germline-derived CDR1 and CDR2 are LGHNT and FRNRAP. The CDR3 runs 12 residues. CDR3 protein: CASGLAPGGQFF. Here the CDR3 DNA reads TGTGCTAGTGGTTTGGCCCCAGGGGGGCAGTTCTTC.

The CDR3 spells CASSRHRGVNEQFF. CDR3 coding DNA: TGTGCCAGCAGCCGCCATCGGGGGGTCAATGAGCAGTTCTTC. This chain connects TRBV3-1 (or the pseudogene TRBV3-2) to TRBJ2-1, with TRBD2 matching over 7 bases. Germline CDR1 reads LGHDT; CDR2 reads YNNKEL (reference sequence). V dropped 4 bases and J dropped 6; count of bases not matched to a gene: 6. The CDR3 covers 14 residues.

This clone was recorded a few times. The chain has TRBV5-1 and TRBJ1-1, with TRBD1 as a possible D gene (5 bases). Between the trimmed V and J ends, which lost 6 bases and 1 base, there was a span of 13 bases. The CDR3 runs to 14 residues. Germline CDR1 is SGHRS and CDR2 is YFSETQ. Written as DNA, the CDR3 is TGCGCCAGCAATAGAGGGGAGGGGAACACTGAAGCTTTCTTT. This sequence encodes CASNRGEGNTEAFF.

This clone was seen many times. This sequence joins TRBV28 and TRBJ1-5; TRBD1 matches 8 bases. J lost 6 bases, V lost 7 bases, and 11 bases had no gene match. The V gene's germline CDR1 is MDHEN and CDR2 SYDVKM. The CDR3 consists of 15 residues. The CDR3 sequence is CASTVVQGAGQPQHF. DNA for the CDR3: TGTGCCAGCACCGTTGTTCAGGGGGCAGGTCAGCCCCAGCATTTT.

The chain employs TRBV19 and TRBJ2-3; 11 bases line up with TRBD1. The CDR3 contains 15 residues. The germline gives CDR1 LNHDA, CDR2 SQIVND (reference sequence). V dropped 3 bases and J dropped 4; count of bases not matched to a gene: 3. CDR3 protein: CASSIGQGASDTQYF. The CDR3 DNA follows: TGTGCCAGTAGTATTGGACAGGGGGCGTCAGATACGCAGTATTTT.

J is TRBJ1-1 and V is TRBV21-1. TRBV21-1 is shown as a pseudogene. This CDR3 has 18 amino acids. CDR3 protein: CASSKVLITVGPRAEAFF. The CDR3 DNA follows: TGTGCCAGCAGCAAAGTATTAATCACAGTTGGGCCGAGGGCTGAAGCTTTCTTT.

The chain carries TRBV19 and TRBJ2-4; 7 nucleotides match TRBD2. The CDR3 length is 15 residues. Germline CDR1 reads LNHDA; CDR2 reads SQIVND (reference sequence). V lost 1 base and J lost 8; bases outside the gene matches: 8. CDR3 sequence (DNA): TGTGCCAGTAGTATAGCTCGTGGAGGGAGGGACATTCAGTACTTC. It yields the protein CASSIARGGRDIQYF. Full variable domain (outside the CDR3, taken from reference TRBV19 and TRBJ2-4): DGGITQSPKYLFRKEGQNVTLSCEQNLNHDAMYWYRQDPGQGLRLIYYSQIVNDFQKGDIAEGYSVSREKKESFPLTVTSAQKNPTAFYLCASSIARGGRDIQYFGAGTRLSVL.

CDR3 sequence reads: CAGPQALSYEQYV. The CDR3 DNA reads TGTGCCGGGCCACAGGCGCTCTCCTACGAGCAGTACGTC. This chain links TRBV6-4 with TRBJ2-7; weak D call: TRBD1 (5 bases). The CDR3 loop spans 13 amino acids. Between the trimmed V and J ends, which lost 11 bases and 0 bases, there was a span of 14 bases. Germline V gene lookup returns CDR1 MRHNA and CDR2 SNTAGT.

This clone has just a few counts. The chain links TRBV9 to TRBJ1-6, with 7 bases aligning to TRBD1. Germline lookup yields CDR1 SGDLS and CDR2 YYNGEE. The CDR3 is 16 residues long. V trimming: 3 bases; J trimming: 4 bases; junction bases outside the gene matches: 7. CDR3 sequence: CASSGGGGGYNSPLHF. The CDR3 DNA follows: TGTGCCAGCAGCGGAGGAGGGGGCGGGTATAATTCACCCCTCCACTTT.

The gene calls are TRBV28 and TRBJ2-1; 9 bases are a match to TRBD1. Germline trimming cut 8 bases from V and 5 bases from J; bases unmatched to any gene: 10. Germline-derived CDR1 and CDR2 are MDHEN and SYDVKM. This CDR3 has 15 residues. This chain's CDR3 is CASGGRDRVNNEQFF. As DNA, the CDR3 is TGTGCCAGCGGCGGCCGGGACAGGGTCAACAATGAGCAGTTCTTC.

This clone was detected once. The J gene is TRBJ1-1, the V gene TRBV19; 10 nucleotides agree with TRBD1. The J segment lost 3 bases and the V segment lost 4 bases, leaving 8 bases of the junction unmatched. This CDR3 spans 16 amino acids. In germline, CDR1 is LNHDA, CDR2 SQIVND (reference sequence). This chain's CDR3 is CASSTRQGAVDTEAFF. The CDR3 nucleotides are TGTGCCAGTAGTACCAGACAGGGGGCTGTGGACACTGAAGCTTTCTTT.

CDR3 sequence (DNA): TGTGCCAGTAGTACCACGGGGGGCGCCGGCACCATATATTTT. This translates into CASSTTGGAGTIYF. The gene calls are TRBV19 and TRBJ1-3; a weak D match, TRBD1 (6 bases). The germline V gene has CDR1 LNHDA and CDR2 SQIVND (reference sequence). V gave up 4 bases and J gave up 9 bases, with 16 bases separating them. CDR3 length: 14 residues.

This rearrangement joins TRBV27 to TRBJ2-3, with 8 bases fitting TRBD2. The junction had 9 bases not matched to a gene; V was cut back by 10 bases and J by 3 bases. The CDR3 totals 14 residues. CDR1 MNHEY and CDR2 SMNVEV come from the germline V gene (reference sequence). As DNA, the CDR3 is TGTGCCACCTCCGTTGCGGGGGGAACAGATACGCAGTATTTT. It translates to CATSVAGGTDTQYF.

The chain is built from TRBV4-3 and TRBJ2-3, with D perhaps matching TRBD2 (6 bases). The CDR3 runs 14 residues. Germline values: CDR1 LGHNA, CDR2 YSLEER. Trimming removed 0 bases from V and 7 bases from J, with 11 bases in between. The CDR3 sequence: CASSQDLRGNTQYF. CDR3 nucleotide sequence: TGCGCCAGCAGCCAAGACCTCCGGGGGAATACGCAGTATTTT.

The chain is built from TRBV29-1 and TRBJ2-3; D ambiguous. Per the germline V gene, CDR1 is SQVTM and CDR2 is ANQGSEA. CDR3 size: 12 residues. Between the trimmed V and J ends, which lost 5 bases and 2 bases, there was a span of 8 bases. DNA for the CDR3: TGCAGCGTTCATATAGCCACAGATACGCAGTATTTT. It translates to CSVHIATDTQYF.

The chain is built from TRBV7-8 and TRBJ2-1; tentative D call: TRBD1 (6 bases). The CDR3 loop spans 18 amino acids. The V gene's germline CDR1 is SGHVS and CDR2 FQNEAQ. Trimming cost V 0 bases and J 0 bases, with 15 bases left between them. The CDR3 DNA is TGTGCCAGCAGCTTAGCAGAGACAGGCCTTAGCTCCTACAATGAGCAGTTCTTC. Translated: CASSLAETGLSSYNEQFF.

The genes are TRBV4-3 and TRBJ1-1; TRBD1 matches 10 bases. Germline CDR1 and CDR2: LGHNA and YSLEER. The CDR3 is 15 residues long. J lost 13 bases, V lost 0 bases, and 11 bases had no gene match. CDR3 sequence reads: CASSQDSGQGRGNFF. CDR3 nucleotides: TGCGCCAGCAGCCAAGATTCGGGACAGGGGCGGGGGAATTTCTTT.

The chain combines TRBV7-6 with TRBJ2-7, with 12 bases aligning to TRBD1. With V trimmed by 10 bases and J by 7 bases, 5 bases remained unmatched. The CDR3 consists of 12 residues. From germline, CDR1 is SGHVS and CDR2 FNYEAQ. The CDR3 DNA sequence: TGTGCCACCCGGGACAGGGGGCATGAGCAGTACTTC. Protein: CATRDRGHEQYF. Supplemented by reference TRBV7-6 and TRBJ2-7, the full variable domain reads GAGVSQSPRYKVTKRGQDVALRCDPISGHVSLYWYRQALGQGPEFLTYFNYEAQQDKSGLPNDRFSAERPEGSISTLTIQRTEQRDSAMYRCATRDRGHEQYFGPGTRLTVT.

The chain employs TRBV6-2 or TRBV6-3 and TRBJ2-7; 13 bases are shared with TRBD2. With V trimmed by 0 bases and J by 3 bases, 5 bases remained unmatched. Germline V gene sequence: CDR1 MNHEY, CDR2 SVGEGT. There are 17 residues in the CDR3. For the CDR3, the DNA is TGTGCCAGCAGTTACTCCGGGACTAGCGGGGTAGACTACGAGCAGTACGTC. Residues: CASSYSGTSGVDYEQYV.

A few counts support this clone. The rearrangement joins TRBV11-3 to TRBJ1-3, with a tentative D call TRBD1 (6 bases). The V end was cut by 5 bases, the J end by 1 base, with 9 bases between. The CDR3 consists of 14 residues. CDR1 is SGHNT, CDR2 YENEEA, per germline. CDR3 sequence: CASSPTGSGNTIYF. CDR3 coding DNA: TGTGCCAGCAGCCCTACAGGGTCTGGAAACACCATATATTTT.

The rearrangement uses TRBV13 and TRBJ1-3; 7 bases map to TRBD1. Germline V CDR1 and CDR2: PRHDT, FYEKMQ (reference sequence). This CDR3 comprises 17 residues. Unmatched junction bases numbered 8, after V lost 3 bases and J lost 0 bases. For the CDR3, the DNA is TGTGCCAGCAGCTTGGGGACAGCTACTTCCTCTGGAAACACCATATATTTT. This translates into CASSLGTATSSGNTIYF.

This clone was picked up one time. The CDR3 bases are TGCGCCAGCAGCCTTAGCGGGGGGTCCATGTTCGGGGAGCTGTTTTTT. It is translated as CASSLSGGSMFGELFF. The chain carries TRBV4-3 and TRBJ2-2; 10 nucleotides agree with TRBD2. The V gene's germline CDR1 is LGHNA and CDR2 YSLEER. The CDR3 totals 16 residues. The ends lost 4 bases at V and 7 bases at J; junction bases unmatched: 9.